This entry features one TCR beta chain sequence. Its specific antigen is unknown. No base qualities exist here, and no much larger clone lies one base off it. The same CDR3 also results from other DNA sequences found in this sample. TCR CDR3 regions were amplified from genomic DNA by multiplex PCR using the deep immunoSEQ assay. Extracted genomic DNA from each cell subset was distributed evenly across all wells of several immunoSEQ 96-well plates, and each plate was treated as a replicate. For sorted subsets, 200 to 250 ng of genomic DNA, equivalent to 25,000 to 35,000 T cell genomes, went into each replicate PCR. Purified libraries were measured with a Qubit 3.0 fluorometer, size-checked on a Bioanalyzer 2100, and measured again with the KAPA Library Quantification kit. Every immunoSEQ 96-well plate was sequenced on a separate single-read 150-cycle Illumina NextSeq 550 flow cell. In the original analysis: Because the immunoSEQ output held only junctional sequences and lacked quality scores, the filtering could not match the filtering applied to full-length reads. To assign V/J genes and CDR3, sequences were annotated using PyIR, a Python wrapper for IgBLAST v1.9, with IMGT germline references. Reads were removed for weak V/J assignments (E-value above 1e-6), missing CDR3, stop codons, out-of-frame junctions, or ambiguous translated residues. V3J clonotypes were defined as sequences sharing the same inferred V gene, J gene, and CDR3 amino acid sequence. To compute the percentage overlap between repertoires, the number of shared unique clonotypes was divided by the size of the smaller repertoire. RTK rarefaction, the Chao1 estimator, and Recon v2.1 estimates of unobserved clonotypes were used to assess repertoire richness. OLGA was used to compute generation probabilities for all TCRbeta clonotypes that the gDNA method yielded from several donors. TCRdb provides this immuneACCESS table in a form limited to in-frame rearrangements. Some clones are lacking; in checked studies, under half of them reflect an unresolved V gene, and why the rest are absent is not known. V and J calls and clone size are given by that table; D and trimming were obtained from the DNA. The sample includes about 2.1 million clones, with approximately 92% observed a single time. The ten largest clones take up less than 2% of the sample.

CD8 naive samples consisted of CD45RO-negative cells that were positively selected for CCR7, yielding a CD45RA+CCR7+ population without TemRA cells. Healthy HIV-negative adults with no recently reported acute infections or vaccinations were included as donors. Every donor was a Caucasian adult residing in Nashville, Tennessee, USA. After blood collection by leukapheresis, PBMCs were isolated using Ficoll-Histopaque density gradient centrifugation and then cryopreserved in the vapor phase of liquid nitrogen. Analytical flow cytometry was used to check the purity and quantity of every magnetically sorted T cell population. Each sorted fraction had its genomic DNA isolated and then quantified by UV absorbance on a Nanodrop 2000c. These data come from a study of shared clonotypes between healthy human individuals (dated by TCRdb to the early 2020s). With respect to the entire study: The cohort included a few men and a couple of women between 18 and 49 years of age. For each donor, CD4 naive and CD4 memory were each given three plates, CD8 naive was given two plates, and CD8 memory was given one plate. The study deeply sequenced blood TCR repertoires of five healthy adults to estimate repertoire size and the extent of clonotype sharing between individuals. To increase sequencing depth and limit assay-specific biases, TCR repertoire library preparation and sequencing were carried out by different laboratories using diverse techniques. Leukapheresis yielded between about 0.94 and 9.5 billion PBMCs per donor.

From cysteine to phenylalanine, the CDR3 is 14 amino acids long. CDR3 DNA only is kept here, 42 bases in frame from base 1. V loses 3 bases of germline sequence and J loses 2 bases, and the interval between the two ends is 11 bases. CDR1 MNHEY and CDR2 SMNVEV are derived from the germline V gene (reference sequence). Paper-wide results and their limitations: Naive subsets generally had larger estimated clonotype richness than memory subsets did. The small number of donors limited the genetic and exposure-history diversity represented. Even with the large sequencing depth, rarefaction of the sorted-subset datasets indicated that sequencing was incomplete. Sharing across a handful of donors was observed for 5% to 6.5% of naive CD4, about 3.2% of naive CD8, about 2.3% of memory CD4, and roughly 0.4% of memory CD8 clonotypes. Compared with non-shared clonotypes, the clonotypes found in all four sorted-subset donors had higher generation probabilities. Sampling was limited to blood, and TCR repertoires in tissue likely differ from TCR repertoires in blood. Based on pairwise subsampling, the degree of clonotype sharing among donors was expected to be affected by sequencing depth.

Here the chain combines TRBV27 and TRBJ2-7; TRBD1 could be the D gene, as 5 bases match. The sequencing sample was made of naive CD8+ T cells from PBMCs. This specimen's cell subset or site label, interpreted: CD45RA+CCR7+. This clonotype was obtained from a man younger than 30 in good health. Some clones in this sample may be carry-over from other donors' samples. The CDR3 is CASSFSGSAYEQYF. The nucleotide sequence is TGTGCCAGCAGTTTTTCAGGGTCGGCCTACGAGCAGTACTTC.